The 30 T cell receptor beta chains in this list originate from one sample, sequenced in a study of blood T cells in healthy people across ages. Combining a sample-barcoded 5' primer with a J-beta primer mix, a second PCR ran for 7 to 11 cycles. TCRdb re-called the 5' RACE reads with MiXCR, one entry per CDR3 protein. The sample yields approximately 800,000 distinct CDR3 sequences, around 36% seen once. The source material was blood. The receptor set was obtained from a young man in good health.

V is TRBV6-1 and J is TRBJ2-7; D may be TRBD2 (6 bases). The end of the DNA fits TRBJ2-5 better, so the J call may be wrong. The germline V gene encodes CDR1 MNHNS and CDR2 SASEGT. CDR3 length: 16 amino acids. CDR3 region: CASSAQGAGVGKTQYF. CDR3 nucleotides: TGTGCCAGCAGTGCCCAGGGAGCGGGTGTGGGAAAGACCCAGTACTTC.

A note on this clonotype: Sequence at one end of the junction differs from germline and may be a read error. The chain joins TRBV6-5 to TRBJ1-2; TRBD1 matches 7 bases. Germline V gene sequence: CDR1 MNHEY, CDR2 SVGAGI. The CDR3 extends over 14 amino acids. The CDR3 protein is CAGSWRDRIGGYTF. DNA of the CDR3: TGTGCCGGCAGTTGGCGGGACAGAATTGGTGGCTACACCTTC.

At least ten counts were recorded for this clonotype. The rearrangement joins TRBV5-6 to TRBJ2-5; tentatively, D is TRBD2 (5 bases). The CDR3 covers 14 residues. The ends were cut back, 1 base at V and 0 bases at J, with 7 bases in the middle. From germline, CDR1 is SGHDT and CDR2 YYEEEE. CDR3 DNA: TGTGCCAGCAGCTTGAGAGGGAACCAAGAGACCCAGTACTTC. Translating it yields CASSLRGNQETQYF.

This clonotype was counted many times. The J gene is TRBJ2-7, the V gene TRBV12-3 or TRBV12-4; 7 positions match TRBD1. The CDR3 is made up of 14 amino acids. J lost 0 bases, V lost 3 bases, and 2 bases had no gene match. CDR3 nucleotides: TGTGCCAGCAGTTTTGGGACAGACTCCTACGAGCAGTACTTC. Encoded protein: CASSFGTDSYEQYF.

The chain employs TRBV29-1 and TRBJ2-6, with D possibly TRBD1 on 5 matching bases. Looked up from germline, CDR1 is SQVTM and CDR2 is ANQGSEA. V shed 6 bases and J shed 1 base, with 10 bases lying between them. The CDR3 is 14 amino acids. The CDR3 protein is CSVPRESGANVLTF. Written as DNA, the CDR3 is TGCAGCGTCCCCAGGGAATCTGGGGCCAACGTCCTGACTTTC.

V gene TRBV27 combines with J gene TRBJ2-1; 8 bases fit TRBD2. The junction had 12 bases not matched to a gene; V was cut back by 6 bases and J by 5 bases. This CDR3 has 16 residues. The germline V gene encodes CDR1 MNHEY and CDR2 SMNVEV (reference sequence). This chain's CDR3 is CASSSLGGGRNNEQFF. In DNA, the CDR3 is TGTGCCAGCAGCTCCTTGGGGGGCGGGAGGAACAATGAGCAGTTCTTC.

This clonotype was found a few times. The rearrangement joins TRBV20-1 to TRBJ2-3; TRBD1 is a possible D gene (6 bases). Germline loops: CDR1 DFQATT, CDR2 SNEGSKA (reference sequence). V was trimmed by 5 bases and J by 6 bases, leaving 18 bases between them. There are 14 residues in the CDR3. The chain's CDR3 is CSAGSGQMGDTQYF. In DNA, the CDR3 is TGCAGTGCTGGGTCGGGACAAATGGGGGATACGCAGTATTTT.

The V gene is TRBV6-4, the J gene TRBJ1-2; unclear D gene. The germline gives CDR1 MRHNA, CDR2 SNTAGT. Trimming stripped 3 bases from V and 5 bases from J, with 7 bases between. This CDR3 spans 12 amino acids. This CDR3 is CASSEPFYGYTF. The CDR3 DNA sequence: TGTGCCAGCAGTGAACCCTTTTATGGCTACACCTTC.

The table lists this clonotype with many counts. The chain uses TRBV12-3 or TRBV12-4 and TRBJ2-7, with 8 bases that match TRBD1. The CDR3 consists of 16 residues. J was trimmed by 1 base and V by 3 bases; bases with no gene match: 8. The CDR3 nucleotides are TGTGCCAGCAGTTTCGGACAGGGATCAAGTTCCTACGAGCAGTACTTC. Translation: CASSFGQGSSSYEQYF.

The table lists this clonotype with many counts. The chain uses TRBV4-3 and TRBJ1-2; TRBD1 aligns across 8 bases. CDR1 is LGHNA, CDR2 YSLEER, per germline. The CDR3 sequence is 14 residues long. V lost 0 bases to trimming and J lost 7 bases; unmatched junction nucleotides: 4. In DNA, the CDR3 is TGCGCCAGCAGCCAAGATTGGACAGGGCTTGGCTACACCTTC. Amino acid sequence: CASSQDWTGLGYTF.

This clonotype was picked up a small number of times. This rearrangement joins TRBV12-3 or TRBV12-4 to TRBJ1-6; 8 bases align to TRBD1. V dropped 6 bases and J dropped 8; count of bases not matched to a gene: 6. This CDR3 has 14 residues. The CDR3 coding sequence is TGTGCCAGCAGCCAACAGGGGGGGGATTCACCCCTCCACTTT. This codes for CASSQQGGDSPLHF.

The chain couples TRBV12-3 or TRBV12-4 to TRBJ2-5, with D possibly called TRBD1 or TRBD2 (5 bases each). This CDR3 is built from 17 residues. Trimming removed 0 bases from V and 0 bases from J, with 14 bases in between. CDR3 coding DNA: TGTGCCAGCAGTTTAGCAAAGTGGGGGTCGTACCAAGAGACCCAGTACTTC. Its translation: CASSLAKWGSYQETQYF.

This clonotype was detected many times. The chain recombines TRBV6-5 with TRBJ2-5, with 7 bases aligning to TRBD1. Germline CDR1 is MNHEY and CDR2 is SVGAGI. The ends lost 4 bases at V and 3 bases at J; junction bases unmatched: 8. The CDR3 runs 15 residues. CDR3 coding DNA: TGTGCCAGCAGTTCCCGGACAGGCTACAAAGAGACCCAGTACTTC. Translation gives CASSSRTGYKETQYF.

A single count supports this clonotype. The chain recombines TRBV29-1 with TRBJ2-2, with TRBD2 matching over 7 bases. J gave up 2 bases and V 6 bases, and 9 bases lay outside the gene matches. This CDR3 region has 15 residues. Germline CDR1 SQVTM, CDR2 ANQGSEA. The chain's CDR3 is CSVLPSGGNTGELFF. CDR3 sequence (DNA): TGCAGCGTCCTGCCCTCGGGGGGAAACACCGGGGAGCTGTTTTTT.

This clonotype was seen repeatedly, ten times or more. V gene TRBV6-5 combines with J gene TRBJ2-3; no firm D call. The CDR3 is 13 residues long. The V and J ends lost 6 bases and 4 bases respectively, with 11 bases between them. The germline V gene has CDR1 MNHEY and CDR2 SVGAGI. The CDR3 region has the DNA TGTGCCAGCAGCCCCTCCCGGGCAGATACGCAGTATTTT. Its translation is CASSPSRADTQYF.

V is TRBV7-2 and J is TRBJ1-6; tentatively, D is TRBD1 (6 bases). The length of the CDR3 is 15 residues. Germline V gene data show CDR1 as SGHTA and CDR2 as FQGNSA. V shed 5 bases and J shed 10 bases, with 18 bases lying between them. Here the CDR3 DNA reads TGTGCCAGCAGCCCGTCGACAGGATCGTACTCACCCCTCCACTTT. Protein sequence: CASSPSTGSYSPLHF. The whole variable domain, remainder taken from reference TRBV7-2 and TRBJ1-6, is GAGVSQSPSNKVTEKGKDVELRCDPISGHTALYWYRQSLGQGLEFLIYFQGNSAPDKSGLPSDRFSAERTGGSVSTLTIQRTQQEDSAVYLCASSPSTGSYSPLHFGNGTRLTVT.

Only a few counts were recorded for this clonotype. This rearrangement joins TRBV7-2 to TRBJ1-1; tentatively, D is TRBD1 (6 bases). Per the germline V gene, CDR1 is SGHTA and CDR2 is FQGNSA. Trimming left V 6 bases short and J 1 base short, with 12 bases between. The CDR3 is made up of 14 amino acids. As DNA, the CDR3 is TGTGCCAGCAGATGGACAGCGGAGAACACTGAAGCTTTCTTT. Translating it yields CASRWTAENTEAFF.

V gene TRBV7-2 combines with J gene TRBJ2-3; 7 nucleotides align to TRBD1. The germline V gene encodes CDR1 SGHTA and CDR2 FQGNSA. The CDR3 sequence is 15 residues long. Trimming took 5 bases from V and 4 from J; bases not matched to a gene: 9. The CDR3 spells CASSGYLTGADTQYF. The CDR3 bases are TGTGCCAGCAGCGGATACCTTACAGGGGCAGATACGCAGTATTTT.

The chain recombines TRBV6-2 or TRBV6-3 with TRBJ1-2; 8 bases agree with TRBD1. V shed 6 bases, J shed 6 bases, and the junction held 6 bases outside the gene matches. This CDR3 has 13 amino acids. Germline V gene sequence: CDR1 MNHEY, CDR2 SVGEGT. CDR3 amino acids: CASRLDRVNGYTF. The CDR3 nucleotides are TGTGCCAGCAGATTGGACAGGGTTAATGGCTACACCTTC.

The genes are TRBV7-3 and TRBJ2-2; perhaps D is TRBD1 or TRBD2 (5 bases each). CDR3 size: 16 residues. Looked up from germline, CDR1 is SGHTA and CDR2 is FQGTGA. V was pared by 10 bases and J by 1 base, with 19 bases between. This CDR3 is CATAVSGAQNTGELFF. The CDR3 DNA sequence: TGTGCCACAGCCGTATCCGGGGCGCAGAACACCGGGGAGCTGTTTTTT. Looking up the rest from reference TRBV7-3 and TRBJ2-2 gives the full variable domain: GAGVSQTPSNKVTEKGKYVELRCDPISGHTALYWYRQSLGQGPEFLIYFQGTGAADDSGLPNDRFFAVRPEGSVSTLKIQRTERGDSAVYLCATAVSGAQNTGELFFGEGSRLTVL.

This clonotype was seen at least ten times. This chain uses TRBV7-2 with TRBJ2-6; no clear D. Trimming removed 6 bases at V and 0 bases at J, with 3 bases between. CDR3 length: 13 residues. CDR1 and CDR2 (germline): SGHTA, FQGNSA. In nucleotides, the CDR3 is TGTGCCAGCAGGTCCTCTGGGGCCAACGTCCTGACTTTC. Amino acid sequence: CASRSSGANVLTF.

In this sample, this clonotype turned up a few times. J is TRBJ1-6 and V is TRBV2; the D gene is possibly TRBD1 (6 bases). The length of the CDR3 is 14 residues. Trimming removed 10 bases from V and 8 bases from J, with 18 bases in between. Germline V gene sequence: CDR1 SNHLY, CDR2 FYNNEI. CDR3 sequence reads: CATGQSLPDSPLHF. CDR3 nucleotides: TGTGCCACTGGACAGTCCTTACCTGATTCACCCCTCCACTTT. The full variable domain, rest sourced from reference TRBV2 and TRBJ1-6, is EPEVTQTPSHQVTQMGQEVILRCVPISNHLYFYWYRQILGQKVEFLVSFYNNEISEKSEIFDDQFSVERPDGSNFTLKIRSTKLEDSAMYFCATGQSLPDSPLHFGNGTRLTVT.

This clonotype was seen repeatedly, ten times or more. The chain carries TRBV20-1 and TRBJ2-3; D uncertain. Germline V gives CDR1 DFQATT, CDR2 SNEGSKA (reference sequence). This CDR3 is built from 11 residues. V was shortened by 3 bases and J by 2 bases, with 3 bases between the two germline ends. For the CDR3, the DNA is TGCAGTGCTAGCTACACAGATACGCAGTATTTT. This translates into CSASYTDTQYF.

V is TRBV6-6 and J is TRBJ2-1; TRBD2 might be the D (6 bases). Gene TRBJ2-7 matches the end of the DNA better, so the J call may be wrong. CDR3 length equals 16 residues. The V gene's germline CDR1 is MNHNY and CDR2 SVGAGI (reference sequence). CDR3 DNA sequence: TGTGCCAGCAGTCACCGTCCCCGGGAGCCTGACAATGAGCAGTACTTC. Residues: CASSHRPREPDNEQYF.

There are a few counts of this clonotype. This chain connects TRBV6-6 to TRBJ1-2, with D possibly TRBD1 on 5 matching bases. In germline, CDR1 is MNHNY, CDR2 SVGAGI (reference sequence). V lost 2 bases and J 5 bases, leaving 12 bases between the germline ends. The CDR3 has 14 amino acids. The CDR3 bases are TGTGCCAGCAGTTACCGCGGGGCTCAGTATGGCTACACCTTC. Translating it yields CASSYRGAQYGYTF.

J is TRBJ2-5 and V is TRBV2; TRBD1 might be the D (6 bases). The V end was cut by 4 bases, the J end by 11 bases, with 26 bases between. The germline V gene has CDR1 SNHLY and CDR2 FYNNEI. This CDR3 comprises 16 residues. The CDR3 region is CASSGTPGQEYNEQYF. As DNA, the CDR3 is TGTGCCAGCAGTGGGACCCCGGGACAAGAATACAATGAGCAGTACTTC.

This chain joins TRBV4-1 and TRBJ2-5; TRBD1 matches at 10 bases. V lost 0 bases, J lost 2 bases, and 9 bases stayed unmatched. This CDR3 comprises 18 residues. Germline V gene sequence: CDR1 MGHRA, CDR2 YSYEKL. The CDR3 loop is CASSQDMSLGQGQETQYF. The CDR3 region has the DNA TGCGCCAGCAGCCAAGATATGAGTCTGGGACAGGGGCAAGAGACCCAGTACTTC.

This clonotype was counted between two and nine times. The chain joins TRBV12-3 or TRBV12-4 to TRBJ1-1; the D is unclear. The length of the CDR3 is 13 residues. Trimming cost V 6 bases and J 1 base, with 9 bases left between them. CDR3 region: CASSPDKNTEAFF. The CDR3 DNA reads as TGTGCCAGCAGCCCTGACAAGAACACTGAAGCTTTCTTT.

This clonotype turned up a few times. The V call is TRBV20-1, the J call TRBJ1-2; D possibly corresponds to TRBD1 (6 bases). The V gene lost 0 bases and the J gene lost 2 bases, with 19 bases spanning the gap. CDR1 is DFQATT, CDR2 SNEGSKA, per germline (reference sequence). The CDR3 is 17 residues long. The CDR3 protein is CSARDLAGQGQNYGYTF. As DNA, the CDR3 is TGCAGTGCTAGAGACCTCGCTGGTCAGGGGCAAAACTATGGCTACACCTTC.

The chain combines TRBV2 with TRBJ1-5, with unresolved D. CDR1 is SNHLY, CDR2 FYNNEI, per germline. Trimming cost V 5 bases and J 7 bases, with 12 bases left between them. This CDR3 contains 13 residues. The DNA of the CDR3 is TGTGCCAGCAGTTGGAGGACGGGACAGCCCCAGCATTTT. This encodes CASSWRTGQPQHF.